The T cell receptor (beta chain) described here comes from a study of metastatic and nonmetastatic thyroid tumors. General study points: Benign nodules reportedly had significantly lower TCR beta diversity than malignant thyroid tumors in blood and tumor.

Study processing details: Clinicopathological groups supplied CDR3 differences that were used to build a distant-metastasis classifier for papillary thyroid cancer. TCRdb reanalyzed the PCR reads with MiXCR. TCRdb, rather than the study authors, made the V and J calls. The sample lists just over 20,000 clones; around 12% were seen once. Ten or more counts support this clone. Antigen: not known. Patients had received no treatment of any kind before thyroid surgery. The CDR3 extends over 15 amino acids. Trimming stripped 0 bases from V and 2 bases from J, with 10 bases between. From germline, CDR1 is LNHNV and CDR2 YYDKDF (reference sequence).

The chain joins TRBV15 to TRBJ1-1; weak D call: TRBD1 (5 bases). The origin of this receptor is a female donor with papillary thyroid cancer or a benign thyroid nodule (not recorded which). Some clones in this sample may be carry-over from other donors' samples. Sequenced input: blood. The CDR3 nucleotides read TGTGCCACCAGCAGAGACAGGGCGGGAAACACTGAAGCTTTCTTT. Encoded protein: CATSRDRAGNTEAFF.